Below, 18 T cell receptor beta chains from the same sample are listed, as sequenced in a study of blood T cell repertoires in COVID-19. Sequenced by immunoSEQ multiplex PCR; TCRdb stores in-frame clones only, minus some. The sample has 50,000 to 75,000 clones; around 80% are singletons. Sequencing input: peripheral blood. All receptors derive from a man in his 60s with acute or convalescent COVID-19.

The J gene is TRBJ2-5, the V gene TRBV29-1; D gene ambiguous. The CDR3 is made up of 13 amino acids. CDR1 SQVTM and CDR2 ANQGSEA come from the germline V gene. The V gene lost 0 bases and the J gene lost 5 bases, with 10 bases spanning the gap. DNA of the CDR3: TGCAGCGTTGAAGAGGTCAGATGGGAGACCCAGTACTTC. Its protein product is CSVEEVRWETQYF.

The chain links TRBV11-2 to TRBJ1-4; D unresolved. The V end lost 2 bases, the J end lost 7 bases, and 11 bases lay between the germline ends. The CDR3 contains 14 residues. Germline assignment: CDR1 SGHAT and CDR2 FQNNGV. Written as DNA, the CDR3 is TGTGCCAGCAGCTTATGGGGTGGGAGTGAAAAACTGTTTTTT. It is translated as CASSLWGGSEKLFF.

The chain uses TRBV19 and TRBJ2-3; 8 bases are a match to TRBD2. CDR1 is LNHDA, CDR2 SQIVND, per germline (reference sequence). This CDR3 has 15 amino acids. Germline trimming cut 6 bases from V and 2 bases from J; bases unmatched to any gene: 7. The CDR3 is CASSPSSGITDTQYF. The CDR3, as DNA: TGTGCCAGTAGCCCCAGTAGCGGGATCACAGATACGCAGTATTTT.

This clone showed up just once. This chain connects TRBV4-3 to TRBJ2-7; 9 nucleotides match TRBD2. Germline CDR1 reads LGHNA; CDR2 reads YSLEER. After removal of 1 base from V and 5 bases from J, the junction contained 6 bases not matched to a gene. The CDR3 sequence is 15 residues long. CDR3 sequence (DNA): TGCGCCAGCAGCCAAGGAGGAGGACTAGCGAACGAGCAGTACTTC. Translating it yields CASSQGGGLANEQYF.

CDR3 sequence: CAWSVLEFGYEQYF. CDR3 bases: TGTGCCTGGAGTGTACTGGAGTTCGGGTACGAGCAGTACTTC. The rearrangement uses TRBV30 and TRBJ2-7; D remains unclear. The CDR3 consists of 14 residues. The germline CDR1 and CDR2 sequences are GTSNPN and SVGIG (reference sequence). Trimming removed 0 bases at V and 4 bases at J, with 13 bases between. Full variable domain (remainder filled in from reference TRBV30 and TRBJ2-7): SQTIHQWPATLVQPVGSPLSLECTVEGTSNPNLYWYRQAAGRGLQLLFYSVGIGQISSEVPQNLSASRPQDRQFILSSKKLLLSDSGFYLCAWSVLEFGYEQYFGPGTRLTVT.

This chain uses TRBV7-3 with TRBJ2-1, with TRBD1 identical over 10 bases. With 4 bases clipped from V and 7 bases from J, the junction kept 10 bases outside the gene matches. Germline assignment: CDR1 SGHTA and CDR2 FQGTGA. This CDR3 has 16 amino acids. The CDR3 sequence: CASSSNRDRGANEQFF. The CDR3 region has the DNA TGTGCCAGCAGCTCCAACCGGGACAGGGGCGCGAATGAGCAGTTCTTC.

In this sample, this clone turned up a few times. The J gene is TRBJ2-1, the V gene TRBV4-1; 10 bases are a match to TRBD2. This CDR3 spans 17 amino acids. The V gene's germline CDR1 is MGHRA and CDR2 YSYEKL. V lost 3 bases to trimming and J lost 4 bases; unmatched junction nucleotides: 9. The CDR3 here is CASSQISGRAQYNEQFF. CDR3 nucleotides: TGCGCCAGCAGCCAGATCAGCGGGAGGGCCCAATACAATGAGCAGTTCTTC.

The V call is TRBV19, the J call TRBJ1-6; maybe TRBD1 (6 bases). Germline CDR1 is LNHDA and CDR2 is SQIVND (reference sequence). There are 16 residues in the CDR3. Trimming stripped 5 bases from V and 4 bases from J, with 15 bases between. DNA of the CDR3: TGTGCCAGTAGTCAACGGACAGTATATTATAATTCACCCCTCCACTTT. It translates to CASSQRTVYYNSPLHF.

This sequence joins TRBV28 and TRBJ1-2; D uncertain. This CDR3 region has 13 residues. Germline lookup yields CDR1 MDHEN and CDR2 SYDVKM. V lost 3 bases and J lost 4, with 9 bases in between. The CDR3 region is CASSLKRVYGYTF. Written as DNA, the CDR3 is TGTGCCAGCAGTTTGAAGCGCGTCTATGGCTACACCTTC.

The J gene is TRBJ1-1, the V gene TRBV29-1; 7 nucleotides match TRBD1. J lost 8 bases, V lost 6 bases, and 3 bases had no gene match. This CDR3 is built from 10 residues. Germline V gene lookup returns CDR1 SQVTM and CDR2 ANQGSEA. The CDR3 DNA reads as TGCAGCGTGGTGGGACAGGAAGCTTTCTTT. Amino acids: CSVVGQEAFF.

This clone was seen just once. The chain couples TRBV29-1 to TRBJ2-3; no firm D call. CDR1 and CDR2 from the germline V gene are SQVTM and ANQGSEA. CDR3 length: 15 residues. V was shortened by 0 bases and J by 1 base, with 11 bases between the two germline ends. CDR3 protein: CSVEELATRTDTQYF. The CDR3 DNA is TGCAGCGTTGAAGAACTGGCGACACGCACAGATACGCAGTATTTT.

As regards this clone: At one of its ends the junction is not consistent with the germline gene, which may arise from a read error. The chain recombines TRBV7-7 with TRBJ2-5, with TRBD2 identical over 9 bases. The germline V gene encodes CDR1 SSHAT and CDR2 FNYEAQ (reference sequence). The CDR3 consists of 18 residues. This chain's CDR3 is CASSLAPPSGVSQETQYF. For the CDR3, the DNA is TGTGCTAGCAGCTTAGCGCCCCCTAGCGGGGTCAGCCAAGAGACCCAGTACTTC.

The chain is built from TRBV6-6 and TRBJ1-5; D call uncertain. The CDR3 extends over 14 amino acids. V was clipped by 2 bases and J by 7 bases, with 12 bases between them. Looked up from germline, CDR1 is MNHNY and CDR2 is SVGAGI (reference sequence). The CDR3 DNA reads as TGTGCCAGCAGTTACGGCGGGATCGGCCAGCCCCAGCATTTT. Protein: CASSYGGIGQPQHF.

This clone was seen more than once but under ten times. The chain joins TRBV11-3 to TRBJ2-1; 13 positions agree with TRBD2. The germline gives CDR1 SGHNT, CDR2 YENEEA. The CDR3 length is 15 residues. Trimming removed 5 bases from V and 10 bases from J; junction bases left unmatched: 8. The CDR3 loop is CASSPRTSGSSEQFF. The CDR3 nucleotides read TGTGCCAGCAGCCCCCGGACTAGCGGGAGTTCCGAGCAGTTCTTC. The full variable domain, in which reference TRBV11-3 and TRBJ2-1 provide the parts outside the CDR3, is EAGVVQSPRYKIIEKKQPVAFWCNPISGHNTLYWYLQNLGQGPELLIRYENEEAVDDSQLPKDRFSAERLKGVDSTLKIQPAELGDSAVYLCASSPRTSGSSEQFFGPGTRLTVL.

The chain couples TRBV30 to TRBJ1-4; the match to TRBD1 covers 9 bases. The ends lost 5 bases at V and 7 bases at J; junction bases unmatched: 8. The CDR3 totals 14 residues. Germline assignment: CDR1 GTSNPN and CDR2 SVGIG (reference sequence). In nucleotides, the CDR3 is TGTGCCTGGGAAGACAGGGGGACTGGTGAAAAACTGTTTTTT. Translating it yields CAWEDRGTGEKLFF.

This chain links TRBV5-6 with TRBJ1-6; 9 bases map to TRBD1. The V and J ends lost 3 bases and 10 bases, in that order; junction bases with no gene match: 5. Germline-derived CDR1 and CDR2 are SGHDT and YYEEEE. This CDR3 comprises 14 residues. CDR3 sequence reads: CASSSDRGYSPLHF. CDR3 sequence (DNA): TGTGCCAGCAGCTCAGACAGGGGGTACTCACCCCTCCACTTT.

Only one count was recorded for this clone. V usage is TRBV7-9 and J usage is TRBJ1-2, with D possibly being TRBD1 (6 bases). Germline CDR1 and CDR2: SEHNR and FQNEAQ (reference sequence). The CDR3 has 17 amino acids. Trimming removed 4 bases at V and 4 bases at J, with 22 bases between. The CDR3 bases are TGTGCCAGCAGCTCCCTGCTGACAGGCCCGGCGGGCTATGGCTACACCTTC. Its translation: CASSSLLTGPAGYGYTF.

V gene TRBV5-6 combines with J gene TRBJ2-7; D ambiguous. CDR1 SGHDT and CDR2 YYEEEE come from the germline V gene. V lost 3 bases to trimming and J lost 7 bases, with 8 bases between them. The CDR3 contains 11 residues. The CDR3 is CASSSRWEQYF. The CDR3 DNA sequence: TGTGCCAGCAGCTCGAGATGGGAGCAGTACTTC.